A single sample gave rise to the 17 T cell receptor beta chains below, sequenced in a study of blood T cell repertoires in COVID-19. The assay was immunoSEQ multiplex PCR, and TCRdb's table has in-frame clones only and misses some. The data contain roughly 250,000 clones, about 93% of them singletons. Material: PBMCs or T cells enriched from blood (not recorded which). These receptors all come from a young woman who had recovered from COVID-19.

The chain has TRBV18 and TRBJ1-1, with D possibly matching TRBD1 (6 bases). This CDR3 is 16 amino acids long. V gave up 5 bases and J gave up 0 bases, with 16 bases separating them. Germline V gene data show CDR1 as KGHSH and CDR2 as LQKENI. The CDR3, as DNA: TGTGCCAGCTCAACTAAAAACAGGGCCATGAACACTGAAGCTTTCTTT. Its protein product is CASSTKNRAMNTEAFF.

This rearrangement joins TRBV10-2 to TRBJ1-1, with TRBD1 matching over 8 bases. CDR3 size: 17 residues. V shed 0 bases, J shed 2 bases, and the junction held 8 bases outside the gene matches. Germline V gene sequence: CDR1 WSHSY, CDR2 SAAADI. CDR3 in amino acids: CASSESGQGPFNTEAFF. CDR3 coding DNA: TGCGCCAGCAGTGAGTCCGGACAGGGACCTTTTAACACTGAAGCTTTCTTT.

The rearrangement joins TRBV5-1 to TRBJ2-7; D remains unclear. The ends were cut back, 2 bases at V and 0 bases at J, with 6 bases in the middle. Looked up from germline, CDR1 is SGHRS and CDR2 is YFSETQ. The CDR3 extends over 13 amino acids. In nucleotides, the CDR3 is TGCGCCAGCAGCTTTTCAGGCTCCTACGAGCAGTACTTC. Its protein is CASSFSGSYEQYF.

The genes are TRBV5-4 and TRBJ1-2; D perhaps matches TRBD1 (6 bases). V shed 4 bases and J shed 4 bases, with 20 bases lying between them. CDR3 size: 16 residues. Germline CDR1 SGHNT, CDR2 YYREEE (reference sequence). CDR3 bases: TGTGCCAGCAGCAACGGACAGCCTACCGTTATCTATGGCTACACCTTC. It specifies CASSNGQPTVIYGYTF.

This chain connects TRBV18 to TRBJ2-6; no reliable D call. The CDR3 runs to 18 residues. Germline CDR1 KGHSH, CDR2 LQKENI. Trimming took off 3 bases at V and 0 bases at J, with 15 bases between the two ends. The CDR3 is CASSPARVFGSGANVLTF. DNA for the CDR3: TGTGCCAGCTCACCTGCCCGGGTCTTCGGCTCTGGGGCCAACGTCCTGACTTTC.

The CDR3 DNA reads TGTGCCAGCAAAAAGGACGGGGAGAGGTCACCCCTCCACTTT. Its translation is CASKKDGERSPLHF. The chain joins TRBV2 to TRBJ1-6; D is ambiguous. Looked up from germline, CDR1 is SNHLY and CDR2 is FYNNEI. V lost 7 bases to trimming and J lost 10 bases, with 17 bases between them. The CDR3 totals 14 residues. The full variable domain, rest sourced from reference TRBV2 and TRBJ1-6, is EPEVTQTPSHQVTQMGQEVILRCVPISNHLYFYWYRQILGQKVEFLVSFYNNEISEKSEIFDDQFSVERPDGSNFTLKIRSTKLEDSAMYFCASKKDGERSPLHFGNGTRLTVT.

V usage is TRBV2 and J usage is TRBJ2-2; a weak D match, TRBD2 (5 bases). Germline CDR1 SNHLY, CDR2 FYNNEI. V lost 6 bases to trimming and J lost 1 base, with 12 bases between them. The CDR3 has 15 residues. The CDR3 spells CASRTKGLNTGELFF. DNA for the CDR3: TGTGCCAGCAGGACTAAGGGCCTGAACACCGGGGAGCTGTTTTTT. Using reference TRBV2 and TRBJ2-2 for the parts outside the CDR3, the full variable domain is EPEVTQTPSHQVTQMGQEVILRCVPISNHLYFYWYRQILGQKVEFLVSFYNNEISEKSEIFDDQFSVERPDGSNFTLKIRSTKLEDSAMYFCASRTKGLNTGELFFGEGSRLTVL.

The genes are TRBV3-1 (or the pseudogene TRBV3-2) and TRBJ2-1; 8 bases map to TRBD2. The germline CDR1 and CDR2 sequences are LGHDT and YNNKEL (reference sequence). V gave up 2 bases and J gave up 3 bases; unmatched junction bases: 9. The CDR3 extends over 17 amino acids. Written as DNA, the CDR3 is TGTGCCAGCAGCCAACGTACCCCGGGGGGGGTCTACAATGAGCAGTTCTTC. Residues: CASSQRTPGGVYNEQFF.

The chain employs TRBV19 and TRBJ2-7; 9 bases agree with TRBD1. Losses at the gene ends were 7 bases for V and 2 bases for J; bases not matched to a gene: 9. The CDR3 has 15 residues. Germline CDR1 LNHDA, CDR2 SQIVND (reference sequence). The CDR3 sequence: CASTGRTGATYEQYF. DNA of the CDR3: TGTGCCAGTACGGGCAGGACAGGGGCTACCTACGAGCAGTACTTC. Based on the CDR3 plus reference TRBV19 and TRBJ2-7, the full variable domain is DGGITQSPKYLFRKEGQNVTLSCEQNLNHDAMYWYRQDPGQGLRLIYYSQIVNDFQKGDIAEGYSVSREKKESFPLTVTSAQKNPTAFYLCASTGRTGATYEQYFGPGTRLTVT.

This sequence joins TRBV15 and TRBJ1-4; 7 bases agree with TRBD1. The CDR3 extends over 14 amino acids. In germline, CDR1 is LNHNV, CDR2 YYDKDF (reference sequence). V trimming: 1 base; J trimming: 5 bases; junction bases outside the gene matches: 1. CDR3 region: CATSRVQGNEKLFF. The CDR3 nucleotides are TGTGCCACCAGCAGAGTACAGGGGAATGAAAAACTGTTTTTT.

The chain recombines TRBV5-5 with TRBJ1-4, with TRBD1 identical over 10 bases. The V gene end was trimmed by 2 bases and the J gene end by 8 bases; junction bases not matched to a gene: 9. This CDR3 has 16 residues. The germline gives CDR1 SGHKS, CDR2 YYEKEE (reference sequence). The CDR3 here is CASSLLGGTGAEKLFF. Written as DNA, the CDR3 is TGTGCCAGCAGCTTACTGGGGGGGACAGGGGCCGAAAAACTGTTTTTT.

The rearrangement links TRBV13 to TRBJ2-7, with TRBD2 matching over 8 bases. V shed 2 bases, J shed 0 bases, and the junction held 6 bases outside the gene matches. Germline assignment: CDR1 PRHDT and CDR2 FYEKMQ (reference sequence). The CDR3 runs to 16 residues. The CDR3 coding sequence is TGTGCCAGCAGCTTACGGGGGGGAGGGTCCTCCTACGAGCAGTACTTC. It yields the protein CASSLRGGGSSYEQYF.

The table lists this clone with a few counts. The J gene is TRBJ1-2, the V gene TRBV5-4; D is uncertain. The V gene's germline CDR1 is SGHNT and CDR2 YYREEE (reference sequence). Trimming left V 2 bases short and J 4 bases short, with 9 bases between. The CDR3 length is 13 residues. The CDR3 here is CASSFGELYGYTF. The CDR3 bases are TGTGCCAGCAGCTTCGGTGAACTCTATGGCTACACCTTC.

The rearrangement links TRBV3-1 (or the pseudogene TRBV3-2) to TRBJ2-5; tentative D call: TRBD1 (6 bases). Between the trimmed V and J ends, which lost 2 bases and 2 bases, there was a span of 9 bases. This CDR3 has 14 amino acids. Germline V CDR1 and CDR2: LGHDT, YNNKEL (reference sequence). CDR3: CASSQNGQQETQYF. In nucleotides, the CDR3 is TGTGCCAGCAGCCAAAACGGACAGCAAGAGACCCAGTACTTC.

The J gene is TRBJ2-6, the V gene TRBV6-5; 7 bases map to TRBD2. CDR1 MNHEY and CDR2 SVGAGI come from the germline V gene. This CDR3 region has 15 residues. V trimming: 7 bases; J trimming: 0 bases; junction bases outside the gene matches: 3. The CDR3 DNA follows: TGTGCCAGCAATAGGGAGGGCTCTGGGGCCAACGTCCTGACTTTC. It translates to CASNREGSGANVLTF.

V usage is TRBV4-2 and J usage is TRBJ2-3, with D possibly TRBD2 on 6 matching bases. Germline values: CDR1 LGHNA, CDR2 YNFKEQ. This CDR3 has 15 residues. Trimming left V 0 bases short and J 4 bases short, with 11 bases between. The CDR3 protein is CASSQEGGYADTQYF. The CDR3 DNA reads as TGTGCCAGCAGCCAAGAAGGAGGGTATGCAGATACGCAGTATTTT.

The chain has TRBV15 and TRBJ1-1; TRBD1 is a possible D gene (5 bases). V was trimmed by 0 bases and J by 1 base, leaving 9 bases between them. This CDR3 region has 15 residues. Germline V gene data show CDR1 as LNHNV and CDR2 as YYDKDF (reference sequence). The CDR3 protein is CATSRDRAENTEAFF. CDR3 coding DNA: TGTGCCACCAGCAGAGACAGGGCGGAGAACACTGAAGCTTTCTTT.